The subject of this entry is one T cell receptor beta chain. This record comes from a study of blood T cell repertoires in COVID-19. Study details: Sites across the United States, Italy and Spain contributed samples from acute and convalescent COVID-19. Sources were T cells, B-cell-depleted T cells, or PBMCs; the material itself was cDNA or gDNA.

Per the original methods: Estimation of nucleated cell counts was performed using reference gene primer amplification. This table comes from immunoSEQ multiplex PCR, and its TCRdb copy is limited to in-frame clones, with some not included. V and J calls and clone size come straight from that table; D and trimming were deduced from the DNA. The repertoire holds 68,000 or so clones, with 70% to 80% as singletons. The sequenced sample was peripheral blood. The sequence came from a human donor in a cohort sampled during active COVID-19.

CDR3 sequence reads: CATSRDGQAIYNSPLHF. The CDR3 nucleotides are TGTGCCACCAGCAGAGATGGACAGGCTATCTATAATTCACCCCTCCACTTT. The chain joins TRBV15 to TRBJ1-6, with TRBD1 identical over 7 bases. V dropped 0 bases and J dropped 3; count of bases not matched to a gene: 5. CDR1 is LNHNV and CDR2 is YYDKDF in the germline V gene (reference sequence). This CDR3 has 17 residues.